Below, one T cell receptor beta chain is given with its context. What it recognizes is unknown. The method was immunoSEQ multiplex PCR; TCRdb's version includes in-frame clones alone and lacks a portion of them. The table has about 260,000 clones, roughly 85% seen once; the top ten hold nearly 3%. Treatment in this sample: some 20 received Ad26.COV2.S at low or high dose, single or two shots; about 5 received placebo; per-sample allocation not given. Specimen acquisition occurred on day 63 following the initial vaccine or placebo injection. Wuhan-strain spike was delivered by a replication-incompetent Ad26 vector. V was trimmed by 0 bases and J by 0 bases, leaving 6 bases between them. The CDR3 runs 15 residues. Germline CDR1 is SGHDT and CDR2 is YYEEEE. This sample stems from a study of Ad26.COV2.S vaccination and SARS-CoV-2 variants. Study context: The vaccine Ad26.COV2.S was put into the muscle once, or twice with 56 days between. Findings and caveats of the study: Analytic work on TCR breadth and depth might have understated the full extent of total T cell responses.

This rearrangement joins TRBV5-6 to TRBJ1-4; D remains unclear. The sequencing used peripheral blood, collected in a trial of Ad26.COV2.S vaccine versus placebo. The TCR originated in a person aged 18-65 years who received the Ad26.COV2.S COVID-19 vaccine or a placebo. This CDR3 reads CASSLVSATNEKLFF. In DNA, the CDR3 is TGTGCCAGCAGCTTGGTCAGCGCAACTAATGAAAAACTGTTTTTT.